The clone carrying this T cell receptor (beta chain) was counted once. Its target is not known. The entry originates in a study of shared clonotypes between healthy human individuals. Study-wide findings and caveats: Roughly 4.6% of naive CD4 clonotypes were common to a handful of donors. Clonotypes shared by all four donors outscored non-shared clonotypes in generation probability.

Cells designated naive CD8 were CD45RO-negative and were positively selected for CCR7, with terminally differentiated effector memory CD45RA+ cells excluded. The CDR3 has 13 residues. Losses at the gene ends were 11 bases for V and 0 bases for J; bases not matched to a gene: 3. Germline assignment: CDR1 SGHVS and CDR2 FNYEAQ. TCRdb's table, derived via immunoSEQ multiplex PCR, lists solely in-frame clones and lacks some. Seen here are 2 million to 2.5 million clones, approximately 94% observed once, and the top ten hold about 1.1%. The clonotype was recovered from a young man in good health. Sequenced input: naive CD8+ T cells sorted from blood. This chain joins TRBV7-6 and TRBJ1-3; 8 positions match TRBD1. The CDR3: CASGGYSGNTIYF. CDR3 bases: TGTGCCTCAGGGGGCTACTCTGGAAACACCATATATTTT.